These T cell receptor beta chains were read from a single sample in a study of OX40 agonist ivuxolimab in advanced cancers. Assay used: immunoSEQ multiplex PCR; TCRdb lists only in-frame clones, some missing. The sample has about 93,000 clones, 90% to 95% seen once; the top ten hold around 2.6%. This material consisted of CD4+ or CD8+ T cells sorted from blood, taken in a trial of the OX40 agonist ivuxolimab. These receptors were collected from an adult with an advanced solid tumor such as melanoma, head and neck, liver or kidney cancer. Each CDR3 is given without its conserved first and last residue.

V gene | CDR3 protein
TRBV7-9 | ASSLETGLETQY
TRBV18 | ASSPDRSSYEQY
TRBV6-5 | ASSYSRWTGSNTIY
TRBV10-3 | AISEAGYRQY
TRBV7-9 | ASSPLAGLGEQY
TRBV19 | ASSIRRSSGNTIY
TRBV2 | ASRGTDTQY
TRBV5-1 | ASSSMGQGTGYGYT
TRBV18 | ASSPPSGDDTDTQY
TRBV6-6 | ASSYSTQFSNQPQH
TRBV2 | ASSAVTGRNYGYT
TRBV28 | ASSVGASGIGEQF
TRBV18 | ASSSQGSSSGANVLT
TRBV5-1 | ASSLGAGLFTDTQY
TRBV7-2 | ASSLALSGSTDTQY
TRBV28 | ASSLLAGGHEQY
TRBV10-1 | ASSEREGRAYEQY
TRBV6-6 | ASSYRLYNEQF
TRBV14 | ASSQGTGTGYT
TRBV5-1 | ASSLRGHYEQY
TRBV30 | AWRGTGRNEQF
TRBV19 | ASSETGNSGNTIY
TRBV11-2 | ADQARLAGGEQY
TRBV2 | ASRSLMGNTGELF
TRBV18 | ASSPLTLAVGTGELF
TRBV5-1 | ASSPAGGGNLAQY
TRBV20-1 | SALRWEQF
TRBV6-5 | ASSYIGLVYNEQF
TRBV6-1 | ASSIRTGGSGELF
TRBV28 | ASSLPRGGDRDITRAF
TRBV27 | ASRGTGGSYEQY
TRBV7-2 | ASSLLVVGRPGNTIY
TRBV18 | ASSRDRANTEAF
TRBV28 | ASSLRGRHNYGYT
TRBV28 | ASRRSGTGDLYEQY
TRBV19 | ASSQTGLRQPQH
TRBV30 | AWSVQDARRQTQY
TRBV2 | ARKNEQF
TRBV10-1 | ASSAGTGPSQTQY
TRBV10-3 | AISDGRGNYGYT
TRBV28 | ASSFVSGTGTEAF
TRBV5-4 | ASSLGQGSYNEQF
TRBV7-7 | ASSLAPSSQETQY
TRBV29-1 | SVEDEGRMNTEAF
TRBV4-2 | ASSQVGRYGYT
TRBV2 | ASSAVGKEAF
TRBV11-1 | ASRKESYEQY
TRBV18 | ASSPGQGNTEAF
TRBV29-1 | SVARDSGTNEKLF
TRBV27 | ASRTTGEAGANVLT
TRBV2 | ASSAYEAVRKTDTQY
TRBV4-1 | ASSRLPGLGNTIY
TRBV6-5 | ASSVDREKPQH